These 29 T cell receptor beta chains came from one sample sequenced in a study of T cells in narcolepsy (dated by TCRdb to about 2018). The library was obtained by the immunoSEQ multiplex PCR assay. The immuneACCESS repertoire file appears here via TCRdb, limited to in-frame rearrangements. These files lack a portion of the clones; in checked studies, under half of the deficit traces to unresolved V genes, and the cause of the others is not known. In this sample the table shows around 32,000 clones, roughly three quarters of which occur a single time. The ten largest clonotypes hold 1.1% of the sample. Sequencing was carried out using CD45RA- memory CD4+ T cells from PBMCs. The sample's cell subset or site label is to be understood as: memory T cells sorted ex vivo from peripheral blood. The receptors stem from a human donor with narcolepsy.

This chain uses TRBV6-1 with TRBJ1-1, with no clear D. This CDR3 is built from 13 residues. Trimming took 7 bases from V and 5 from J, leaving 14 bases between them. Germline CDR1 reads MNHNS; CDR2 reads SASEGT. CDR3 sequence (DNA): TGTGCCAGCACCCGTCTTAGGAGTACTGAAGCTTTCTTT. Translated: CASTRLRSTEAFF.

This chain uses TRBV4-1 with TRBJ2-7; 10 bases line up with TRBD1. Losses at the gene ends were 8 bases for V and 4 bases for J; bases not matched to a gene: 11. The CDR3 covers 15 residues. Germline V CDR1 and CDR2: MGHRA, YSYEKL. DNA of the CDR3: TGCGCCAGCGCTACGGGGACAGGGGTTCTGTACGAGCAGTACTTC. Its protein is CASATGTGVLYEQYF.

The rearrangement uses TRBV23-1 and TRBJ2-7; D is uncertain. TRBV23-1 is treated as an ORF (open reading frame) with a function not yet certain. V lost 2 bases, J lost 2 bases, and 13 bases lay in between. There are 15 residues in the CDR3. The CDR3 DNA reads TGCGCCAGCAGTCAACCACGGACCCAGGCCTACGAGCAGTACTTC. It encodes CASSQPRTQAYEQYF.

The chain combines TRBV10-1 with TRBJ1-2, with D unresolved. With 5 bases removed from V and 3 bases from J, the gap between germline ends came to 19 bases. Germline-derived CDR1 and CDR2 are WNHNN and SYGVQD (reference sequence). CDR3 size: 16 residues. The CDR3 loop is CASSQGPAGPDYGYTF. The CDR3 DNA reads as TGCGCCAGCAGTCAAGGGCCAGCAGGTCCGGACTATGGCTACACCTTC.

This clone has only one observation. The DNA of the CDR3 is TGTGCCAGCTCACCCCGAAGGACAGCTAACTATGGCTACACCTTC. This translates into CASSPRRTANYGYTF. J is TRBJ1-2 and V is TRBV18; possible D gene TRBD1, 6 bases. V lost 3 bases, J lost 0 bases, and 11 bases lay in between. Germline lookup yields CDR1 KGHSH and CDR2 LQKENI. This CDR3 comprises 15 residues.

This clone is a singleton in its sample. V is TRBV15 and J is TRBJ1-1; D uncertain. Trimming took 2 bases from V and 2 from J, leaving 3 bases between them. CDR1 and CDR2 (germline): LNHNV, YYDKDF (reference sequence). The CDR3 spans 12 residues. As DNA, the CDR3 is TGTGCCACCAGCAGACCTAACACTGAAGCTTTCTTT. It translates to CATSRPNTEAFF. The whole variable domain, filled in from reference TRBV15 and TRBJ1-1, reads DAMVIQNPRYQVTQFGKPVTLSCSQTLNHNVMYWYQQKSSQAPKLLFHYYDKDFNNEADTPDNFQSRRPNTSFCFLDIRSPGLGDTAMYLCATSRPNTEAFFGQGTRLTVV.

The chain uses TRBV5-1 and TRBJ1-1; 7 bases are shared with TRBD1. Germline loops: CDR1 SGHRS, CDR2 YFSETQ. The CDR3 has 15 residues. Trimming at V came to 4 bases and at J to 4 bases, leaving 10 bases not matched to a gene. The CDR3 is CASSLSRGFGTEAFF. DNA of the CDR3: TGCGCCAGCAGCCTAAGCAGGGGGTTCGGCACTGAAGCTTTCTTT.

The V call is TRBV9, the J call TRBJ1-5; tentatively, D is TRBD1 (5 bases). V dropped 0 bases and J dropped 4 bases, with 8 bases sitting between them. CDR3 length: 14 residues. Germline V gene lookup returns CDR1 SGDLS and CDR2 YYNGEE. CDR3 amino acids: CASSVDGGNQPQHF. Here the CDR3 DNA reads TGTGCCAGCAGCGTAGACGGGGGAAATCAGCCCCAGCATTTT.

This clone was seen once. V is TRBV10-1 and J is TRBJ2-3, with 10 bases aligning to TRBD2. Germline lookup yields CDR1 WNHNN and CDR2 SYGVQD (reference sequence). This CDR3 spans 15 amino acids. J gave up 2 bases and V 2 bases, and 1 base lay outside the gene matches. This CDR3 reads CASSEGLAATDTQYF. The CDR3 region has the DNA TGCGCCAGCAGTGAGGGACTAGCGGCCACAGATACGCAGTATTTT.

This clone was seen more than once but under ten times. This chain links TRBV30 with TRBJ2-2, with a tentative D call TRBD2 (5 bases). Germline V gene lookup returns CDR1 GTSNPN and CDR2 SVGIG (reference sequence). This CDR3 contains 13 residues. Trimming stripped 5 bases from V and 4 bases from J, with 11 bases between. The CDR3 region is CAWGSSATGELFF. The DNA for the CDR3 is TGTGCCTGGGGCAGTAGCGCCACCGGGGAGCTGTTTTTT.

J is TRBJ2-5 and V is TRBV27; 12 nucleotides match TRBD2. Trimming cost V 4 bases and J 4 bases; bases outside gene matches: 13. The CDR3 is 18 residues long. In germline, CDR1 is MNHEY, CDR2 SMNVEV (reference sequence). DNA for the CDR3: TGTGCCAGCAGTTCCCGACTAGCGGGAGTTAATAACAGAGAGACCCAGTACTTC. Translation gives CASSSRLAGVNNRETQYF.

This chain connects TRBV28 to TRBJ1-1; D gene uncertain. Germline-derived CDR1 and CDR2 are MDHEN and SYDVKM. Trimming took off 2 bases at V and 2 bases at J, with 6 bases between the two ends. CDR3 size: 13 residues. CDR3: CASSLNINTEAFF. The CDR3 nucleotides are TGTGCCAGCAGTTTAAACATCAACACTGAAGCTTTCTTT.

The chain recombines TRBV18 with TRBJ2-1, with 7 bases identical to TRBD2. The CDR3 extends over 12 amino acids. Per the germline V gene, CDR1 is KGHSH and CDR2 is LQKENI. The ends lost 6 bases at V and 6 bases at J; junction bases unmatched: 2. CDR3 loop: CASSIAGNEQFF. The CDR3 region has the DNA TGTGCCAGCTCCATAGCGGGCAATGAGCAGTTCTTC.

This clone was seen a few times. The genes are TRBV5-4 and TRBJ1-1; possible D gene TRBD1, 6 bases. The CDR3 is made up of 14 amino acids. The V gene lost 4 bases and the J gene lost 0 bases, with 10 bases spanning the gap. Germline V gives CDR1 SGHNT, CDR2 YYREEE (reference sequence). This chain's CDR3 is CASSLDSLNTEAFF. Here the CDR3 DNA reads TGTGCCAGCAGCCTGGACAGCCTGAACACTGAAGCTTTCTTT.

This chain uses TRBV30 with TRBJ2-5; D gene ambiguous. The DNA end is more similar to TRBJ2-7, so the J call may be wrong. The CDR3 totals 11 residues. CDR1 GTSNPN and CDR2 SVGIG come from the germline V gene (reference sequence). CDR3 sequence (DNA): TGTGCCTGGACTTGGGGTTACGAGCAGTACTTC. It is translated as CAWTWGYEQYF.

The chain recombines TRBV7-6 with TRBJ2-1; D is unresolved. Trimming cost V 1 base and J 8 bases, with 6 bases left between them. The CDR3 covers 12 residues. Germline assignment: CDR1 SGHVS and CDR2 FNYEAQ. Here the CDR3 DNA reads TGTGCCAGCAGCTTAGGCGACTATGAGCAGTTCTTC. It encodes CASSLGDYEQFF.

This chain connects TRBV7-9 to TRBJ2-5; 10 bases fit TRBD2. CDR3 size: 15 residues. Germline CDR1 and CDR2: SEHNR and FQNEAQ (reference sequence). V dropped 1 base and J dropped 5; count of bases not matched to a gene: 4. CDR3 in amino acids: CASSLDLAGVETQYF. The CDR3 DNA sequence: TGTGCCAGCAGCTTAGACCTAGCGGGAGTCGAGACCCAGTACTTC.

This chain's CDR3 is CASSLKVSETGELFF. CDR3 in DNA: TGTGCCAGCAGCTTGAAGGTCTCAGAGACCGGGGAGCTGTTTTTT. J is TRBJ2-2 and V is TRBV7-3; D not certain. Germline lookup yields CDR1 SGHTA and CDR2 FQGTGA. Trimming took off 3 bases at V and 5 bases at J, with 13 bases between the two ends. This CDR3 has 15 amino acids.

The rearrangement links TRBV7-3 to TRBJ2-3, with TRBD2 matching 8 bases. The trim removed 7 bases at V and 4 bases at J, leaving 7 bases unmatched. Looked up from germline, CDR1 is SGHTA and CDR2 is FQGTGA. This CDR3 comprises 14 residues. The CDR3 DNA sequence: TGTGCCAGCATGGCGGGAGCGGGGGCAGATACGCAGTATTTT. Protein: CASMAGAGADTQYF. The complete variable domain, with remaining parts taken from reference TRBV7-3 and TRBJ2-3, reads GAGVSQTPSNKVTEKGKYVELRCDPISGHTALYWYRQSLGQGPEFLIYFQGTGAADDSGLPNDRFFAVRPEGSVSTLKIQRTERGDSAVYLCASMAGAGADTQYFGPGTRLTVL.

The chain employs TRBV5-6 and TRBJ2-1, with 10 bases identical to TRBD2. Trimming took 0 bases from V and 2 from J; bases not matched to a gene: 2. Germline V gene data show CDR1 as SGHDT and CDR2 as YYEEEE. The CDR3 is 16 amino acids. For the CDR3, the DNA is TGTGCCAGCAGCTTGGATGGGACTAGCGCCTACAATGAGCAGTTCTTC. It yields the protein CASSLDGTSAYNEQFF. Together with reference TRBV5-6 and TRBJ2-1, the CDR3 gives the full variable domain: DAGVTQSPTHLIKTRGQQVTLRCSPKSGHDTVSWYQQALGQGPQFIFQYYEEEERQRGNFPDRFSGHQFPNYSSELNVNALLLGDSALYLCASSLDGTSAYNEQFFGPGTRLTVL.

V usage is TRBV19 and J usage is TRBJ2-3, with TRBD2 matching 15 bases. J lost 1 base, V lost 7 bases, and 6 bases had no gene match. Germline V gives CDR1 LNHDA, CDR2 SQIVND (reference sequence). The CDR3 runs to 17 residues. CDR3 coding DNA: TGTGCCAGTATCGGGACTAGCGGGAGGTGGGGCACAGATACGCAGTATTTT. It encodes CASIGTSGRWGTDTQYF.

This chain connects TRBV5-1 to TRBJ2-1, with 13 nucleotides matching TRBD2. The CDR3 is 15 residues long. CDR1 and CDR2 from the germline V gene are SGHRS and YFSETQ. The ends lost 5 bases at V and 11 bases at J; junction bases unmatched: 10. CDR3 region: CASSSAGTSGIKQFF. The CDR3 DNA sequence: TGCGCCAGCAGTTCTGCCGGGACTAGCGGGATTAAGCAGTTCTTC.

The chain recombines TRBV9 with TRBJ2-5, with TRBD2 matching over 10 bases. CDR1 SGDLS and CDR2 YYNGEE come from the germline V gene. V lost 3 bases to trimming and J lost 1 base; unmatched junction nucleotides: 9. This CDR3 has 17 residues. CDR3 protein: CASSAAGTSAPQETQYF. The CDR3 coding sequence is TGTGCCAGCAGCGCGGCCGGGACTAGCGCCCCCCAAGAGACCCAGTACTTC.

The genes are TRBV5-4 and TRBJ1-4; no reliable D call. This CDR3 region has 16 residues. Trimming left V 0 bases short and J 5 bases short, with 14 bases between. Looked up from germline, CDR1 is SGHNT and CDR2 is YYREEE (reference sequence). Here the CDR3 DNA reads TGTGCCAGCAGCTTGGATAACGGGGTCCAAAATGAAAAACTGTTTTTT. Translated, it gives CASSLDNGVQNEKLFF.

This chain connects TRBV9 to TRBJ2-3; possible D gene TRBD2, 6 bases. Germline CDR1 is SGDLS and CDR2 is YYNGEE. V was clipped by 4 bases and J by 0 bases, with 18 bases between them. This CDR3 has 17 residues. Here the CDR3 DNA reads TGTGCCAGCAGCCCCCGATTTGGGGGGATCAGCACAGATACGCAGTATTTT. Protein product: CASSPRFGGISTDTQYF.

The chain employs TRBV5-1 and TRBJ2-5; D might be TRBD2 (5 bases). The CDR3 spans 12 residues. CDR1 and CDR2 (germline): SGHRS, YFSETQ. Between the trimmed V and J ends, which lost 6 bases and 5 bases, there was a span of 11 bases. This CDR3 is CASTRAGETQYF. The CDR3 DNA sequence: TGCGCCAGCACCCGGGCGGGTGAGACCCAGTACTTC.

V gene TRBV5-1 combines with J gene TRBJ2-7, with TRBD2 identical over 7 bases. V lost 1 base to trimming and J lost 3 bases; unmatched junction nucleotides: 7. This CDR3 contains 15 residues. Looked up from germline, CDR1 is SGHRS and CDR2 is YFSETQ. This CDR3 is CASSLLLGGSYEQYF. The CDR3 DNA follows: TGCGCCAGCAGCTTGCTGTTGGGCGGGAGCTACGAGCAGTACTTC.

V usage is TRBV7-3 and J usage is TRBJ2-7, with TRBD2 identical over 8 bases. This CDR3 has 14 amino acids. The germline CDR1 and CDR2 sequences are SGHTA and FQGTGA. Trimming at V came to 1 base and at J to 7 bases, leaving 6 bases not matched to a gene. CDR3 sequence: CASSLNGLASEQYF. The DNA of the CDR3 is TGTGCCAGCAGCTTAAATGGACTAGCTTCGGAGCAGTACTTC. The full variable domain, rest sourced from reference TRBV7-3 and TRBJ2-7, is GAGVSQTPSNKVTEKGKYVELRCDPISGHTALYWYRQSLGQGPEFLIYFQGTGAADDSGLPNDRFFAVRPEGSVSTLKIQRTERGDSAVYLCASSLNGLASEQYFGPGTRLTVT.

The chain couples TRBV12-5 to TRBJ1-6; D ambiguous. The CDR3 has 14 amino acids. Germline CDR1 is LGHNT and CDR2 is FRNRAP. V was trimmed by 1 base and J by 7 bases, leaving 8 bases between them. The CDR3 DNA follows: TGTGCTAGTGGTTTGGGGATCTACAATTCACCCCTCCACTTT. This gives the protein CASGLGIYNSPLHF. The full variable domain, its missing parts supplied by reference TRBV12-5 and TRBJ1-6, is DARVTQTPRHKVTEMGQEVTMRCQPILGHNTVFWYRQTMMQGLELLAYFRNRAPLDDSGMPKDRFSAEMPDATLATLKIQPSEPRDSAVYFCASGLGIYNSPLHFGNGTRLTVT.